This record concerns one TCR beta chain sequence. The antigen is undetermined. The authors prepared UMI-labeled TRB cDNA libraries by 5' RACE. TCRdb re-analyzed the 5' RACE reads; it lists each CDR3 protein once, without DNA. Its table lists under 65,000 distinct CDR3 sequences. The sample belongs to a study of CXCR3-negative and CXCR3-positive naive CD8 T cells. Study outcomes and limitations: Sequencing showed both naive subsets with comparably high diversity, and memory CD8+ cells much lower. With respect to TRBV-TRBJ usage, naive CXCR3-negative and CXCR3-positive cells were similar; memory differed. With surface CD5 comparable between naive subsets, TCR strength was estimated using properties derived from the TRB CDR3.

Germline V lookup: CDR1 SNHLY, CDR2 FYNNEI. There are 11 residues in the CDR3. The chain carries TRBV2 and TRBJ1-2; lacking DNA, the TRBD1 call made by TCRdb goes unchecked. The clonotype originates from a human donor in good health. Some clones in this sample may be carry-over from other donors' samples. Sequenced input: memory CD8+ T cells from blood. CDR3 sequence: CASLQENGYTF.